This paragraph covers one T cell receptor beta chain sequence. The target of this receptor is not known. No much larger clone exists at a distance of one base, and base qualities are not known. This sample stems from a study of radiotherapy plus CTLA-4 blockade in lung cancer (dated by TCRdb to 2017 to 2018). Background for the entire study: Among enrolled patients, roughly 18% had an objective response and roughly 33% reached disease control.

The library was built by means of the immunoSEQ multiplex PCR assay. TCRdb carries this immuneACCESS record with in-frame sequences only. Its versions omit some clonotypes, under half of them owing to an unresolved V gene in the studies checked, with the rest unexplained. The sample data list more than 25,000 clones, and around three quarters of these were observed just once. The leading ten clones occupy approximately 15% of the sample. The CDR3, from cysteine to phenylalanine, totals 11 residues. Only the CDR3 region is kept as DNA, spanning 33 bases read in frame from base 1. From the germline V gene, CDR1 is MDHEN and CDR2 is SYDVKM. The paper's findings and limits, for the study overall: After treatment with radiotherapy and ipilimumab, TCR clones that originated in tumors expanded in peripheral blood. Early dynamic changes in blood T cell clones, together with increased serum interferon-beta after radiation, were reported as the strongest predictors of response.

Focal radiation therapy combined with CTLA-4 blockade (ipilimumab) was tested in patients with chemo-refractory metastatic non-small-cell lung cancer. The TCR was taken from a human donor with non-small cell lung cancer that progressed on radiotherapy plus ipilimumab. The sequence joins TRBV28 to TRBJ1-1, with no reliable assignment of the D segment. The sample in question was peripheral blood, obtained from a patient treated with radiotherapy plus ipilimumab. DNA sequence: TGTGGACTAAGGACCCGGACTGAAGCTTTCTTT. Translated, this is CGLRTRTEAFF.